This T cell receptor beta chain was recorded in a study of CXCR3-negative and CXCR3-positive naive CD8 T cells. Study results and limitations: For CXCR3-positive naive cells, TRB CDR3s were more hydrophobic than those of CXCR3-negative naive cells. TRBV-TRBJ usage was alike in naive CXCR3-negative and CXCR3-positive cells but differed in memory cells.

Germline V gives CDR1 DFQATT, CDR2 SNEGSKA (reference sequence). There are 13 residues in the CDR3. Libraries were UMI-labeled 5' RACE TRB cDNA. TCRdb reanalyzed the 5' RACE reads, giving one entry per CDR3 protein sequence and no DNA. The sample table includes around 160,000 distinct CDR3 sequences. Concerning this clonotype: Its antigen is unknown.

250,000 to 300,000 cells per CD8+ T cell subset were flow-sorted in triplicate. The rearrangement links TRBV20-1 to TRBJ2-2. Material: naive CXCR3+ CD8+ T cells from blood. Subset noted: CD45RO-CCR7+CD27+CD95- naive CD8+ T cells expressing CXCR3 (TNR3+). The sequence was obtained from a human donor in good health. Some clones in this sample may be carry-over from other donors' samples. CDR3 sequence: CSARDWNTGELFF.